The 14 T cell receptor beta chains below all came from one sample that was sequenced in a study. TCRdb passed the RT-PCR reads through MiXCR, listing each CDR3 protein once. The sample yields almost 700,000 distinct CDR3 sequences, 13% to 15% seen once. Sequencing was carried out using memory CD4+ T cells from blood. The source is a female donor in good health, serving as a healthy control.

This clonotype has only a few counts. V gene TRBV6-6 combines with J gene TRBJ2-7; TRBD1 agrees at 8 bases. The CDR3 runs to 14 residues. Germline CDR1 reads MNHNY; CDR2 reads SVGAGI (reference sequence). Losses at the gene ends were 7 bases for V and 3 bases for J; bases not matched to a gene: 8. The CDR3, as DNA: TGTGCCAGCAAGTTACAGGGGGGATTCTACGAGCAGTACTTC. Translation: CASKLQGGFYEQYF.

The chain uses TRBV15 and TRBJ2-5, with D possibly matching TRBD2 (6 bases). Trimming cost V 9 bases and J 0 bases, with 11 bases left between them. CDR1 and CDR2 from the germline V gene are LNHNV and YYDKDF (reference sequence). This CDR3 is 13 amino acids long. As DNA, the CDR3 is TGTGCCACAACCCGGGACTACCAAGAGACCCAGTACTTC. The encoded protein is CATTRDYQETQYF.

Here the CDR3 DNA reads TGCAGTGCTCAAAGGGAGGGACCCGGAGGAAATGAGCAGTTCTTC. Its protein product is CSAQREGPGGNEQFF. The V call is TRBV20-1, the J call TRBJ2-1, with 7 bases that match TRBD2. V gave up 5 bases and J gave up 7 bases; unmatched junction bases: 14. This CDR3 has 15 amino acids. Germline V lookup: CDR1 DFQATT, CDR2 SNEGSKA (reference sequence).

This clonotype was counted between two and nine times. CDR3 DNA: TGTGCCAGCAGCCCTTTTGCGGGGGGGCAGGGCAATGAGCAGTTCTTC. Amino acid sequence: CASSPFAGGQGNEQFF. This sequence joins TRBV7-6 and TRBJ2-1; TRBD2 aligns across 9 bases. The trim removed 5 bases at V and 6 bases at J, leaving 11 bases unmatched. This CDR3 contains 16 residues. Germline assignment: CDR1 SGHVS and CDR2 FNYEAQ.

This clonotype showed up just a few times. This chain links TRBV30 with TRBJ1-2; 8 nucleotides align to TRBD1. Looked up from germline, CDR1 is GTSNPN and CDR2 is SVGIG (reference sequence). This CDR3 is built from 14 residues. The V gene end was trimmed by 3 bases and the J gene end by 3 bases; junction bases not matched to a gene: 6. The CDR3 protein is CAWSADRGDYGYTF. CDR3 nucleotides: TGTGCCTGGAGCGCAGACAGGGGTGACTATGGCTACACCTTC.

This clonotype was found a few times. The V gene is TRBV5-1, the J gene TRBJ1-1, with D possibly TRBD1 on 5 matching bases. Per germline, CDR1 SGHRS and CDR2 YFSETQ. V shed 1 base and J shed 6 bases, with 10 bases lying between them. The CDR3 consists of 13 residues. The CDR3 loop reads CASSLHTGPEAFF. Written as DNA, the CDR3 is TGCGCCAGCAGCTTGCACACGGGGCCTGAAGCTTTCTTT.

This clonotype was recorded a few times. CDR3 loop: CSAMTQGAGTDTQYF. The DNA of the CDR3 is TGCAGTGCTATGACACAGGGGGCCGGAACAGATACGCAGTATTTT. The chain carries TRBV20-1 and TRBJ2-3; TRBD1 matches 9 bases. The CDR3 runs 15 residues. Germline V gene data show CDR1 as DFQATT and CDR2 as SNEGSKA (reference sequence). The V segment lost 4 bases and the J segment 3 bases; nucleotides outside the gene matches: 8.

There are many counts of this clonotype. The chain employs TRBV5-1 and TRBJ2-1; the D gene is possibly TRBD2 (5 bases). This CDR3 comprises 14 residues. From germline, CDR1 is SGHRS and CDR2 YFSETQ. V shed 6 bases and J shed 4 bases, with 14 bases lying between them. The CDR3 loop is CASNSGHPYNEQFF. The CDR3 nucleotides are TGCGCCAGCAACAGCGGTCATCCTTACAATGAGCAGTTCTTC.

This rearrangement joins TRBV6-1 to TRBJ1-4, with TRBD1 identical over 7 bases. The V segment lost 2 bases and the J segment 0 bases; nucleotides outside the gene matches: 12. Germline lookup yields CDR1 MNHNS and CDR2 SASEGT. This CDR3 is built from 19 residues. The CDR3 is CASSEQPPGQSTTNEKLFF. Here the CDR3 DNA reads TGTGCCAGCAGTGAACAACCACCGGGACAGAGTACAACTAATGAAAAACTGTTTTTT.

The chain recombines TRBV9 with TRBJ2-3, with 15 bases aligning to TRBD2. Germline V gene data show CDR1 as SGDLS and CDR2 as YYNGEE. The J segment lost 0 bases and the V segment lost 4 bases, leaving 12 bases of the junction unmatched. This CDR3 has 20 amino acids. The CDR3 nucleotides read TGTGCCAGCAGCACTATAGCCGGGACTAGCGGGGGGACTAGCACAGATACGCAGTATTTT. Residues: CASSTIAGTSGGTSTDTQYF.

The chain uses TRBV5-1 and TRBJ1-6; tentatively, D is TRBD1 (6 bases). The V end was cut by 3 bases, the J end by 5 bases, with 12 bases between. The CDR3 has 15 amino acids. In germline, CDR1 is SGHRS, CDR2 YFSETQ. The CDR3 loop is CASSSGQSNNSPLHF. The CDR3, as DNA: TGCGCCAGCAGCTCTGGACAGAGTAATAATTCACCCCTCCACTTT. Full variable domain (rest looked up from reference TRBV5-1 and TRBJ1-6): KAGVTQTPRYLIKTRGQQVTLSCSPISGHRSVSWYQQTPGQGLQFLFEYFSETQRNKGNFPGRFSGRQFSNSRSEMNVSTLELGDSALYLCASSSGQSNNSPLHFGNGTRLTVT.

In its sample, this clonotype was seen many times. The chain employs TRBV20-1 and TRBJ2-1; 12 bases line up with TRBD2. V was clipped by 6 bases and J by 0 bases; unmatched bases: 6. CDR3 size: 16 residues. Germline CDR1 is DFQATT and CDR2 is SNEGSKA (reference sequence). The CDR3 DNA is TGCAGTGCGCTAGCGGGAGGGATCGGCTCCTACAATGAGCAGTTCTTC. Amino acids: CSALAGGIGSYNEQFF.

The chain links TRBV12-3 or TRBV12-4 to TRBJ1-1; no definite D call. CDR3 length equals 14 residues. V lost 6 bases, J lost 6 bases, and 17 bases lay in between. The CDR3 coding sequence is TGTGCCAGCAGCAACAACGGAGGGAGCCCTGAAGCTTTCTTT. Protein sequence: CASSNNGGSPEAFF.

This clonotype came up many times. The chain recombines TRBV7-3 with TRBJ1-1; TRBD1 might be the D (6 bases). The germline V gene encodes CDR1 SGHTA and CDR2 FQGTGA. The CDR3 runs 20 residues. V was clipped by 5 bases and J by 1 base, with 29 bases between them. The CDR3 coding sequence is TGTGCCAGCAGCCAACACCTCGCCTTGGGCCAAGGGGGGGAGAACACTGAAGCTTTCTTT. As protein: CASSQHLALGQGGENTEAFF.